The 18 T cell receptor beta chains below come from one sample, sequenced in a study of cytomegalovirus exposure and HLA in healthy donors. The PCR ran on 60 Vbeta and 13 Jbeta primers. The method was immunoSEQ multiplex PCR; TCRdb's version includes in-frame clones alone and lacks a portion of them. In the table there are some 120,000 clones, 80% of which are singletons. The material sequenced was PBMCs. The receptors shown here come from a man under 40 in good health and CMV-seronegative.

J is TRBJ2-6 and V is TRBV13, with 12 nucleotides matching TRBD1. The CDR3 contains 17 residues. The germline V gene has CDR1 PRHDT and CDR2 FYEKMQ (reference sequence). The trim removed 4 bases at V and 4 bases at J, leaving 5 bases unmatched. In DNA form, the CDR3 reads TGTGCCAGCAGCTACGGGACAGGGGGCATGGGGGCCAACGTCCTGACTTTC. Amino acid sequence: CASSYGTGGMGANVLTF. The full variable domain, rest sourced from reference TRBV13 and TRBJ2-6, is AAGVIQSPRHLIKEKRETATLKCYPIPRHDTVYWYQQGPGQDPQFLISFYEKMQSDKGSIPDRFSAQQFSDYHSELNMSSLELGDSALYFCASSYGTGGMGANVLTFGAGSRLTVL.

The chain combines TRBV7-2 with TRBJ2-7; possible D gene TRBD1, 5 bases. The CDR3 spans 15 residues. Trimming stripped 1 base from V and 0 bases from J, with 10 bases between. Germline V lookup: CDR1 SGHTA, CDR2 FQGNSA. The CDR3 reads CASSLGGGSSYEQYF. The DNA of the CDR3 is TGTGCCAGCAGCTTAGGGGGCGGTAGCTCCTACGAGCAGTACTTC.

The chain recombines TRBV7-8 with TRBJ2-5; D might be TRBD1 (5 bases). The germline V gene has CDR1 SGHVS and CDR2 FQNEAQ. CDR3 length: 14 amino acids. Trimming pared 5 bases from V and 2 bases from J, leaving 12 bases between. The CDR3 nucleotides are TGTGCCAGCAGCCCCCGACAGATACAAGAGACCCAGTACTTC. The encoded protein is CASSPRQIQETQYF.

The genes are TRBV10-1 and TRBJ2-2; 10 bases map to TRBD2. CDR1 WNHNN and CDR2 SYGVQD come from the germline V gene (reference sequence). V trimming: 5 bases; J trimming: 4 bases; junction bases outside the gene matches: 19. This CDR3 comprises 20 residues. The CDR3 region is CASSRTSGYEGDVSTGELFF. As DNA, the CDR3 is TGCGCCAGCAGTCGGACTAGCGGTTATGAGGGCGACGTGAGCACCGGGGAGCTGTTTTTT.

The V call is TRBV5-8, the J call TRBJ1-5, with 11 bases matching TRBD1. Trimming removed 3 bases from V and 0 bases from J; junction bases left unmatched: 5. The germline CDR1 and CDR2 sequences are SGHTS and YDEGEE. This CDR3 spans 17 amino acids. The CDR3 DNA reads as TGTGCCAGCAGCTGGGGACAGGGGGACTATAGCAATCAGCCCCAGCATTTT. As protein: CASSWGQGDYSNQPQHF.

The chain carries TRBV19 and TRBJ1-5; TRBD1 agrees at 9 bases. Trimming at V came to 2 bases and at J to 5 bases, leaving 1 base not matched to a gene. The CDR3 loop spans 14 amino acids. Germline CDR1 LNHDA, CDR2 SQIVND (reference sequence). In DNA, the CDR3 is TGTGCCAGTAGTATAACAGGGGGCGATCAGCCCCAGCATTTT. Translation gives CASSITGGDQPQHF.

The chain has TRBV7-9 and TRBJ2-7, with 7 positions matching TRBD1. The CDR3 runs 17 residues. Germline trimming cut 1 base from V and 7 bases from J; bases unmatched to any gene: 16. Germline assignment: CDR1 SEHNR and CDR2 FQNEAQ (reference sequence). The CDR3 reads CASSLDRRAGGFREQYF. The CDR3 region has the DNA TGTGCCAGCAGCTTAGATCGGCGGGCAGGGGGATTCCGGGAGCAGTACTTC.

This rearrangement joins TRBV6-1 to TRBJ1-2; 10 bases are shared with TRBD1. CDR3 length: 13 residues. V lost 6 bases, J lost 5 bases, and 3 bases stayed unmatched. The germline V gene encodes CDR1 MNHNS and CDR2 SASEGT. CDR3 protein: CASRPGQGYGYTF. The CDR3 DNA reads as TGTGCCAGCAGACCGGGACAGGGGTATGGCTACACCTTC.

CDR3 sequence: CASSLDPSGRASYEQYF. CDR3 in DNA: TGTGCCAGCAGCTTAGACCCTAGCGGGAGGGCAAGCTACGAGCAGTACTTC. The rearrangement joins TRBV11-2 to TRBJ2-7; 12 bases match TRBD2. Germline-derived CDR1 and CDR2 are SGHAT and FQNNGV. After removal of 0 bases from V and 3 bases from J, the junction contained 6 bases not matched to a gene. The CDR3 contains 17 residues.

The V and J genes are TRBV19 and TRBJ2-4; 7 positions agree with TRBD2. J was trimmed by 7 bases and V by 6 bases; bases with no gene match: 9. Germline loops: CDR1 LNHDA, CDR2 SQIVND (reference sequence). This CDR3 is built from 14 residues. The CDR3 region is CASSPSGVRNIQYF. The CDR3 DNA follows: TGTGCCAGTAGCCCGAGCGGGGTGAGGAACATTCAGTACTTC.

The J gene is TRBJ2-3, the V gene TRBV2; 10 nucleotides line up with TRBD2. Germline V lookup: CDR1 SNHLY, CDR2 FYNNEI. The CDR3 runs 15 residues. V lost 5 bases, J lost 1 base, and 3 bases stayed unmatched. CDR3 sequence reads: CASSYGLAGTDTQYF. The CDR3, as DNA: TGTGCCAGCAGTTATGGACTAGCGGGCACAGATACGCAGTATTTT.

This chain joins TRBV5-4 and TRBJ1-1, with TRBD1 matching 9 bases. Germline values: CDR1 SGHNT, CDR2 YYREEE (reference sequence). The CDR3 totals 16 residues. V gave up 0 bases and J gave up 7 bases; unmatched junction bases: 10. CDR3 protein: CASSLGQPGQGYEAFF. The CDR3 nucleotides read TGTGCCAGCAGCTTGGGGCAACCGGGACAGGGATATGAAGCTTTCTTT.

The chain has TRBV7-9 and TRBJ2-1; the match to TRBD2 covers 11 bases. The junction had 6 bases not matched to a gene; V was cut back by 5 bases and J by 9 bases. The CDR3 runs 14 residues. CDR1 SEHNR and CDR2 FQNEAQ come from the germline V gene (reference sequence). The CDR3 region is CASSKLAGAFEQFF. In nucleotides, the CDR3 is TGTGCCAGCAGCAAACTAGCGGGAGCTTTTGAGCAGTTCTTC.

The rearrangement uses TRBV2 and TRBJ2-3, with 11 positions matching TRBD2. CDR3 length: 18 residues. The trim removed 6 bases at V and 6 bases at J, leaving 17 bases unmatched. Per the germline V gene, CDR1 is SNHLY and CDR2 is FYNNEI. CDR3 DNA sequence: TGTGCCAGCAGCCATCAGCCCCATCAACTAGCGGGAGTGGATACGCAGTATTTT. Translating gives CASSHQPHQLAGVDTQYF.

The CDR3 loop is CASSRRLVGEMAEAFF. The CDR3 bases are TGTGCCAGCAGTCGCCGCCTCGTCGGGGAAATGGCTGAAGCTTTCTTT. The chain uses TRBV6-6 and TRBJ1-1; D not certain. V was cut by 5 bases and J by 6 bases, with 22 bases left in between. Germline V lookup: CDR1 MNHNY, CDR2 SVGAGI (reference sequence). The CDR3 has 16 amino acids.

This chain links TRBV7-2 with TRBJ2-5; 8 nucleotides line up with TRBD2. The CDR3 is 14 residues long. J lost 2 bases, V lost 5 bases, and 4 bases had no gene match. CDR1 is SGHTA, CDR2 FQGNSA, per germline. The CDR3 loop reads CASSPGLAQETQYF. In DNA form, the CDR3 reads TGTGCCAGCAGCCCCGGACTAGCACAAGAGACCCAGTACTTC.

The chain carries TRBV7-9 and TRBJ2-3, with TRBD2 as a possible D gene (5 bases). Trimming pared 0 bases from V and 2 bases from J, leaving 9 bases between. The CDR3 has 15 amino acids. CDR1 is SEHNR and CDR2 is FQNEAQ in the germline V gene (reference sequence). Written as DNA, the CDR3 is TGTGCCAGCAGCTTAGCGGACTCAGTCACAGATACGCAGTATTTT. This codes for CASSLADSVTDTQYF.

The chain recombines TRBV7-9 with TRBJ1-2; D not resolved. Germline loops: CDR1 SEHNR, CDR2 FQNEAQ (reference sequence). The CDR3 extends over 13 amino acids. V lost 3 bases to trimming and J lost 1 base, with 6 bases between them. CDR3 sequence: CASSLAVNYGYTF. Written as DNA, the CDR3 is TGTGCCAGCAGCTTGGCAGTTAACTATGGCTACACCTTC.